Listed here are 22 T cell receptor beta chains from one sample, sequenced in a study of blood T cell repertoires in COVID-19. The repertoire was sequenced with immunoSEQ multiplex PCR; TCRdb's copy has only in-frame clones and lacks some. This repertoire shows about 170,000 clones, around 85% found once; its top ten account for around 7%. The sequencing sample was made of peripheral blood. These receptors came from an elderly man with COVID-19, enrolled during active disease.

V and J are TRBV14 and TRBJ1-1, with D possibly being TRBD1 (5 bases). The V gene's germline CDR1 is SGHDN and CDR2 FVKESK. The V end was cut by 2 bases, the J end by 4 bases, with 20 bases between. The CDR3 loop spans 17 amino acids. The CDR3 reads CASSQWVTVGGFTEAFF. DNA for the CDR3: TGTGCCAGCAGCCAATGGGTCACCGTGGGGGGATTCACTGAAGCTTTCTTT.

The chain carries TRBV7-2 and TRBJ1-4; tentative D call: TRBD1 (6 bases). V dropped 1 base and J dropped 7 bases, with 13 bases sitting between them. The V gene's germline CDR1 is SGHTA and CDR2 FQGNSA. The CDR3 is 15 amino acids. The CDR3 reads CASSLGGQGTEKLFF. DNA for the CDR3: TGTGCCAGCAGCTTAGGGGGACAAGGAACTGAAAAACTGTTTTTT.

This clone came up a few times. The V and J genes are TRBV5-1 and TRBJ1-1; no firm D call. Germline V gene sequence: CDR1 SGHRS, CDR2 YFSETQ. Trimming cost V 6 bases and J 1 base, with 10 bases left between them. The CDR3 sequence is 13 residues long. The CDR3 loop is CASILEGNTEAFF. CDR3 DNA sequence: TGCGCCAGCATCCTAGAGGGGAACACTGAAGCTTTCTTT.

This chain connects TRBV3-1 (or the pseudogene TRBV3-2) to TRBJ1-1; D is perhaps TRBD1 (5 bases). Trimming pared 0 bases from V and 0 bases from J, leaving 11 bases between. The CDR3 sequence is 16 residues long. Germline V gives CDR1 LGHDT, CDR2 YNNKEL (reference sequence). CDR3 nucleotide sequence: TGTGCCAGCAGCCAAGATTGGGGCGCGATGAACACTGAAGCTTTCTTT. Translation gives CASSQDWGAMNTEAFF.

The V call is TRBV7-3, the J call TRBJ2-2; weak D call: TRBD1 (5 bases). The CDR3 has 14 residues. V lost 5 bases and J lost 5, with 12 bases in between. Germline V lookup: CDR1 SGHTA, CDR2 FQGTGA. CDR3 residues: CASSASRVTGELFF. CDR3 DNA sequence: TGTGCCAGCAGCGCATCCAGGGTAACCGGGGAGCTGTTTTTT.

The rearrangement uses TRBV11-3 and TRBJ2-1; D may be TRBD1 (5 bases). Germline V gene lookup returns CDR1 SGHNT and CDR2 YENEEA. The CDR3 covers 15 residues. The V gene lost 3 bases and the J gene lost 6 bases, with 15 bases spanning the gap. The CDR3 nucleotides are TGTGCCAGCAGCTTGAGACCCGGCAGGGTCAATGAGCAGTTCTTC. Its protein product is CASSLRPGRVNEQFF.

This clone was counted many times. The CDR3 coding sequence is TGTGCCAGTAGTATAGCGGCGGGAAACTCACCCCTCCACTTT. It translates to CASSIAAGNSPLHF. The chain has TRBV19 and TRBJ1-6; D is ambiguous. The CDR3 extends over 14 amino acids. V lost 1 base and J 10 bases, leaving 11 bases between the germline ends. CDR1 LNHDA and CDR2 SQIVND come from the germline V gene (reference sequence).

V is TRBV7-9 and J is TRBJ1-2, with TRBD1 matching over 12 bases. Trimming cost V 3 bases and J 7 bases; bases outside gene matches: 6. Looked up from germline, CDR1 is SEHNR and CDR2 is FQNEAQ (reference sequence). The CDR3 is 15 residues long. The CDR3 DNA reads as TGTGCCAGCAGCTTGCCGGGACAGGGGGCGGGTGGCTACACCTTC. This sequence encodes CASSLPGQGAGGYTF. Full variable domain (remainder filled in from reference TRBV7-9 and TRBJ1-2): DTGVSQNPRHKITKRGQNVTFRCDPISEHNRLYWYRQTLGQGPEFLTYFQNEAQLEKSRLLSDRFSAERPKGSFSTLEIQRTEQGDSAMYLCASSLPGQGAGGYTFGSGTRLTVV.

This chain links TRBV7-9 with TRBJ1-5, with TRBD1 identical over 7 bases. This CDR3 spans 15 amino acids. Trimming removed 1 base from V and 4 bases from J; junction bases left unmatched: 4. Germline lookup yields CDR1 SEHNR and CDR2 FQNEAQ (reference sequence). The CDR3 region has the DNA TGTGCCAGCAGCTTAGTGGGACAGCCAAATCAGCCCCAGCATTTT. It is translated as CASSLVGQPNQPQHF.

This chain joins TRBV5-1 and TRBJ2-5; the D gene is possibly TRBD1 (6 bases). V lost 0 bases to trimming and J lost 2 bases, with 11 bases between them. CDR1 is SGHRS, CDR2 YFSETQ, per germline. The CDR3 spans 15 residues. CDR3 sequence reads: CASSLEGGEQETQYF. The CDR3 DNA reads as TGCGCCAGCAGCTTGGAAGGGGGTGAACAAGAGACCCAGTACTTC.

V gene TRBV27 combines with J gene TRBJ2-7; 12 bases are a match to TRBD2. Trimming removed 5 bases from V and 2 bases from J; junction bases left unmatched: 13. Germline loops: CDR1 MNHEY, CDR2 SMNVEV (reference sequence). CDR3 size: 18 residues. The CDR3 reads CASSLLTPGLAGPYEQYF. The CDR3 DNA reads TGTGCCAGCAGTCTTCTTACCCCCGGACTAGCGGGGCCCTACGAGCAGTACTTC.

CDR3 sequence: CATKKIEQGGEQYF. As DNA, the CDR3 is TGTGCCACTAAAAAAATTGAGCAGGGGGGTGAGCAGTACTTC. J is TRBJ2-7 and V is TRBV10-3, with D possibly matching TRBD1 (7 bases). V lost 10 bases, J lost 7 bases, and 23 bases lay in between. Germline assignment: CDR1 ENHRY and CDR2 SYGVKD. This CDR3 is 14 amino acids long.

The chain is built from TRBV6-1 and TRBJ2-5; 13 positions agree with TRBD2. V dropped 4 bases and J dropped 1; count of bases not matched to a gene: 9. The CDR3 consists of 18 residues. CDR1 is MNHNS and CDR2 is SASEGT in the germline V gene. The chain's CDR3 is CASSVQGTSGIIQETQYF. Written as DNA, the CDR3 is TGTGCCAGCAGTGTCCAAGGGACTAGCGGGATCATCCAAGAGACCCAGTACTTC.

V usage is TRBV4-3 and J usage is TRBJ1-1, with D tentatively TRBD1 (5 bases). Germline values: CDR1 LGHNA, CDR2 YSLEER. The CDR3 contains 14 residues. The ends were cut back, 0 bases at V and 4 bases at J, with 9 bases in the middle. The CDR3 region has the DNA TGCGCCAGCAGCCAAGAAAGCGGGGCCACTGAAGCTTTCTTT. It translates to CASSQESGATEAFF.

V gene TRBV5-1 combines with J gene TRBJ1-2, with D uncertain. The CDR3 length is 13 residues. Germline CDR1 and CDR2: SGHRS and YFSETQ. Trimming removed 4 bases from V and 7 bases from J, with 14 bases in between. In DNA form, the CDR3 reads TGCGCCAGCAGCCCCCCGGGGTCGGGTGGCTACACCTTC. Its protein product is CASSPPGSGGYTF.

V usage is TRBV7-9 and J usage is TRBJ1-1; 8 nucleotides line up with TRBD1. The CDR3 is made up of 15 amino acids. V lost 5 bases and J lost 5; bases outside the gene matches: 10. Germline assignment: CDR1 SEHNR and CDR2 FQNEAQ (reference sequence). The CDR3: CASSTYGTGGTEAFF. CDR3 sequence (DNA): TGTGCCAGCAGCACCTACGGGACAGGAGGAACTGAAGCTTTCTTT.

V usage is TRBV7-2 and J usage is TRBJ2-1; a possible D gene is TRBD2 (5 bases). Trimming took 8 bases from V and 6 from J, leaving 11 bases between them. The CDR3 consists of 12 residues. The V gene's germline CDR1 is SGHTA and CDR2 FQGNSA. The CDR3 DNA is TGTGCCAGCTCCCGGGAAGGCAATGAGCAGTTCTTC. Residues: CASSREGNEQFF. Looking up the rest from reference TRBV7-2 and TRBJ2-1 gives the full variable domain: GAGVSQSPSNKVTEKGKDVELRCDPISGHTALYWYRQSLGQGLEFLIYFQGNSAPDKSGLPSDRFSAERTGGSVSTLTIQRTQQEDSAVYLCASSREGNEQFFGPGTRLTVL.

In regard to this clone: Other DNA sequences in the same sample also yield this CDR3. This chain uses TRBV28 with TRBJ1-2; 11 bases are shared with TRBD1. From germline, CDR1 is MDHEN and CDR2 SYDVKM. Trimming took 6 bases from V and 7 from J; bases not matched to a gene: 10. The CDR3 is 15 residues long. The CDR3 DNA reads as TGTGCCAGCAGAGAGCCGGGACAGGGGGGATCTGGCTACACCTTC. Translation gives CASREPGQGGSGYTF.

The J gene is TRBJ1-6, the V gene TRBV3-1 (or the pseudogene TRBV3-2); D is undetermined. Trimming left V 0 bases short and J 5 bases short, with 20 bases between. This CDR3 spans 19 amino acids. Germline CDR1 reads LGHDT; CDR2 reads YNNKEL (reference sequence). CDR3 protein: CASSQDLGRKGWDNSPLHF. CDR3 bases: TGTGCCAGCAGCCAAGATCTGGGGAGAAAAGGTTGGGATAATTCACCCCTCCACTTT.

CDR3 DNA: TGCGCCAGCAGCTTGGTCCAGGGGTCAGGTCCGTCAGATACGCAGTATTTT. It specifies CASSLVQGSGPSDTQYF. The gene calls are TRBV5-1 and TRBJ2-3; maybe TRBD1 (6 bases). Trimming took off 0 bases at V and 4 bases at J, with 18 bases between the two ends. The germline V gene encodes CDR1 SGHRS and CDR2 YFSETQ. CDR3 size: 17 residues.

The table lists this clone with a few counts. The chain couples TRBV5-4 to TRBJ2-1; weak D call: TRBD1 (5 bases). Germline loops: CDR1 SGHNT, CDR2 YYREEE (reference sequence). Trimming cost V 2 bases and J 2 bases, with 14 bases left between them. The CDR3 loop spans 16 amino acids. The CDR3 sequence: CASSFGAAGTYNEQFF. In nucleotides, the CDR3 is TGTGCCAGCAGCTTTGGGGCCGCCGGTACCTACAATGAGCAGTTCTTC. The whole variable domain, remainder taken from reference TRBV5-4 and TRBJ2-1, is ETGVTQSPTHLIKTRGQQVTLRCSSQSGHNTVSWYQQALGQGPQFIFQYYREEENGRGNFPPRFSGLQFPNYSSELNVNALELDDSALYLCASSFGAAGTYNEQFFGPGTRLTVL.

V and J are TRBV5-1 and TRBJ2-1; 7 bases fit TRBD1. CDR3 length: 14 amino acids. V trimming: 3 bases; J trimming: 7 bases; junction bases outside the gene matches: 7. In germline, CDR1 is SGHRS, CDR2 YFSETQ. CDR3 amino acids: CASSWPDRANEQFF. The CDR3 DNA is TGCGCCAGCAGCTGGCCAGACAGGGCTAATGAGCAGTTCTTC.